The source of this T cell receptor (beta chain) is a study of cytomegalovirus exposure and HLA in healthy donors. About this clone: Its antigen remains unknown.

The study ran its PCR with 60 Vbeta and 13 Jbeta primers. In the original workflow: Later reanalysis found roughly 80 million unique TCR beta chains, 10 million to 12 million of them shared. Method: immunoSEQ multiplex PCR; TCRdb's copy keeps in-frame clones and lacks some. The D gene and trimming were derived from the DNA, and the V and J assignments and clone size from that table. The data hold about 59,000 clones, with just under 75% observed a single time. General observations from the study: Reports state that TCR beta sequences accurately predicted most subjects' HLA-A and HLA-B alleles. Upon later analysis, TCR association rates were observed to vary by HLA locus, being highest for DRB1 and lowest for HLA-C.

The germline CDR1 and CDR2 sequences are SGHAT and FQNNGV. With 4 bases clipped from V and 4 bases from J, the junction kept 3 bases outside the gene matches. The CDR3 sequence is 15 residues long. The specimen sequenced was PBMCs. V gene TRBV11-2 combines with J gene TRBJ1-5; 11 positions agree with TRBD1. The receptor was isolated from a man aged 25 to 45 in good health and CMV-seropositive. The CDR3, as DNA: TGTGCCAGCAGCTACGGGACAGGGGGTAATCAGCCCCAGCATTTT. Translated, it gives CASSYGTGGNQPQHF.